These 5 T cell receptor beta chains were sequenced from one sample in a study of OX40 agonist ivuxolimab in advanced cancers. Method: immunoSEQ multiplex PCR; TCRdb's copy keeps in-frame clones and lacks some. The sample contains fewer than 65,000 clones, more than 75% of which appear only once. The sequencing here drew on CD4+ or CD8+ T cells sorted from blood, taken in a trial of the OX40 agonist ivuxolimab. Source of these receptors: an adult with an advanced solid tumor such as melanoma, head and neck, liver or kidney cancer.

The chain employs TRBV19 and TRBJ1-3, with no clear D. V dropped 5 bases and J dropped 4 bases, with 18 bases sitting between them. This CDR3 has 16 amino acids. In germline, CDR1 is LNHDA, CDR2 SQIVND (reference sequence). The CDR3 coding sequence is TGTGCCAGTAGTCCTCTCTTCGGATTTCTAGGAAACACCATATATTTT. Translation: CASSPLFGFLGNTIYF.

The V gene is TRBV4-1, the J gene TRBJ1-4, with 9 bases lining up with TRBD1. Trimming at V came to 2 bases and at J to 5 bases, leaving 3 bases not matched to a gene. Looked up from germline, CDR1 is MGHRA and CDR2 is YSYEKL. The CDR3 runs to 15 residues. The CDR3 DNA reads as TGCGCCAGCAGCCAAACTGGACAGGGGAATGAAAAACTGTTTTTT. It translates to CASSQTGQGNEKLFF.

The chain's CDR3 is CASSSWGEQYF. In nucleotides, the CDR3 is TGTGCCAGCAGCTCCTGGGGCGAGCAGTACTTC. The rearrangement uses TRBV6-5 and TRBJ2-7; D gene unclear. CDR3 length: 11 amino acids. Germline V gene sequence: CDR1 MNHEY, CDR2 SVGAGI. V was shortened by 6 bases and J by 6 bases, with 9 bases between the two germline ends.

This clone appeared once. The chain has TRBV7-9 and TRBJ2-3, with D unclear. The germline V gene encodes CDR1 SEHNR and CDR2 FQNEAQ (reference sequence). V lost 6 bases and J 3 bases, leaving 7 bases between the germline ends. The length of the CDR3 is 12 residues. The CDR3 sequence is CASRLETDTQYF. The CDR3 DNA reads as TGTGCCAGCAGGTTGGAAACAGATACGCAGTATTTT.

V usage is TRBV18 and J usage is TRBJ2-1; 8 nucleotides line up with TRBD2. Germline V CDR1 and CDR2: KGHSH, LQKENI. Trimming removed 4 bases from V and 0 bases from J; junction bases left unmatched: 5. This CDR3 spans 16 amino acids. CDR3 DNA sequence: TGTGCCAGCTCACTCACTAGCGGAAGCTCCTACAATGAGCAGTTCTTC. Its translation is CASSLTSGSSYNEQFF.